A selection of T cell receptor beta chains follows, all from one sample in a study of CD8 T cells in ankylosing spondylitis. TCRdb called the 5' RACE reads again in MiXCR, with one record for every CDR3 protein. The repertoire holds fewer than 750,000 distinct CDR3 sequences, with roughly 19% as singletons. Material for sequencing was blood, either unsorted or a sorted T cell fraction (not recorded which). All receptors come from a male donor with ankylosing spondylitis. Each CDR3 is given with its conserved first and last residue. The D gene is left open where the match is weak. Clone size is shown for a subset of rows, as once, few, many or a class of expanded clone.

j_call,v_call,d_call,clone_size,cdr3_aa,cdr3_nt
TRBJ2-1,TRBV20-1,-,-,CSASYFGSSYNEQFF,TGCAGTGCTAGTTACTTCGGGAGCTCCTACAATGAGCAGTTCTTC
TRBJ1-5,TRBV7-2,TRBD1,-,CASSLAQGLNQPQHF,TGTGCCAGCAGCTTAGCACAGGGGCTCAATCAGCCTCAGCATTTT
TRBJ2-2,TRBV7-8,-,few,CASRGAPETGELFF,TGTGCCTCCCGGGGGGCCCCCGAAACCGGGGAGCTGTTTTTT
TRBJ1-1,TRBV20-1,TRBD1,-,CSAREETGVEAFF,TGCAGTGCTAGAGAGGAGACAGGGGTTGAAGCTTTCTTT
TRBJ2-6,TRBV19,-,-,CASSIPQGAGANVLTF,TGTGCCAGTAGTATCCCCCAGGGCGCTGGGGCCAACGTCCTGACTTTC
TRBJ1-2,TRBV20-1,-,few,CSAPNRDYGYTF,TGCAGTGCACCGAACAGGGACTATGGCTACACCTTC
TRBJ1-4,TRBV2,TRBD1,-,CASATERQGNEKLFF,TGTGCCAGCGCTACTGAAAGACAGGGTAATGAAAAACTGTTTTTT
TRBJ1-1,TRBV12-3/TRBV12-4,-,few,CASSQTGVRTEAFF,TGTGCCAGCAGCCAGACAGGCGTCCGGACTGAAGCTTTCTTT
TRBJ1-5,TRBV15,-,few,CATSRDVARDQPQHF,TGTGCCACCAGCAGAGATGTAGCCCGGGATCAGCCCCAGCATTTT
TRBJ2-3,TRBV20-1,-,-,CSASPRTDTQYF,TGCAGTGCTAGTCCCCGCACAGATACGCAGTATTTT
TRBJ1-5,TRBV6-1,-,-,CASIVVTGNQPQHF,TGTGCCAGCATTGTAGTCACCGGCAATCAGCCCCAGCATTTT
TRBJ2-1,TRBV13,TRBD2,-,CASSYRTSDEQFF,TGTGCCAGCAGCTACCGGACTAGCGATGAGCAGTTCTTC
TRBJ2-7,TRBV4-3,-,-,CASSQDRDSSTGQYF,TGCGCCAGCAGCCAAGATCGTGACAGTTCTACGGGGCAGTACTTC
TRBJ2-1,TRBV18,-,-,CASSPPIGGSYNEQFF,TGTGCCAGCTCACCACCGATAGGCGGCTCCTACAATGAGCAGTTCTTC
TRBJ1-3,TRBV4-2,TRBD1,few,CASSQGRQQGAQGNTIYF,TGTGCCAGCAGCCAAGGACGGCAACAGGGGGCGCAGGGAAACACCATATATTTT
TRBJ2-2,TRBV10-3,TRBD2,many,CAISDGRVTNTGELFF,TGTGCCATCAGTGATGGGAGGGTGACGAACACCGGGGAGCTGTTTTTT
TRBJ2-1,TRBV20-1,TRBD2,-,CSARVRTSGNYNEQFF,TGCAGTGCTAGAGTCCGGACTAGCGGGAACTACAATGAGCAGTTCTTC
TRBJ2-1,TRBV4-1,TRBD2,few,CASSRPSRGGPYNEQFF,TGCGCCAGCAGCCGTCCATCCCGGGGGGGCCCGTACAATGAGCAGTTCTTC
TRBJ2-1,TRBV5-1,TRBD2,many,CASSLELAGAKNEQFF,TGCGCCAGCAGCTTGGAATTAGCGGGAGCGAAGAATGAGCAGTTCTTC
TRBJ2-1,TRBV20-1,-,few,CSATGLREMQFF,TGCAGTGCTACCGGTCTGAGAGAGATGCAGTTCTTC
TRBJ1-1,TRBV12-3/TRBV12-4,-,-,CASTIQGTLGTEAFF,TGTGCCAGCACCATACAGGGAACGCTGGGCACTGAAGCTTTCTTT
TRBJ1-4,TRBV28,-,-,CASSGPQGSTNEKLFF,TGTGCCAGCAGTGGGCCCCAGGGGAGCACTAATGAAAAACTGTTTTTT
TRBJ2-2,TRBV28,TRBD2,few,CASSIGTSIGELFF,TGTGCCAGCAGTATAGGGACTAGCATCGGGGAGCTGTTTTTT
TRBJ2-4,TRBV20-1,TRBD2,-,CSARAAGTSGSKAKNIQYF,TGCAGTGCTAGAGCTGCCGGGACTAGCGGATCGAAGGCCAAAAACATTCAGTACTTC
TRBJ1-2,TRBV20-1,TRBD1,-,CSAIAMGQGPLYGYTF,TGCAGTGCCATAGCCATGGGACAGGGGCCACTCTATGGCTACACCTTC
TRBJ2-5,TRBV3-1,-,few,CASSQEGRETQYF,TGTGCCAGCAGCCAAGAAGGACGGGAGACCCAGTACTTC
TRBJ2-7,TRBV15,TRBD2,-,CATSRGGGTEQYF,TGTGCCACCAGCAGAGGGGGGGGGACCGAGCAGTACTTC
TRBJ2-7,TRBV3-1,TRBD2,-,CASTQAGGRYEQYF,TGTGCCAGCACCCAAGCGGGGGGGCGGTACGAGCAGTACTTC
TRBJ2-2,TRBV30,TRBD2,-,CAWSGTSGRPGELFF,TGTGCCTGGAGCGGGACTAGCGGGAGGCCCGGGGAGCTGTTTTTT
TRBJ2-7,TRBV5-1,-,few,CASSLGGVSEQYF,TGCGCCAGCAGCTTGGGAGGGGTCTCCGAGCAGTACTTC
TRBJ2-7,TRBV10-1,-,-,CASSESPGGGKQYF,TGCGCCAGCAGTGAGTCCCCCGGGGGCGGCAAGCAGTACTTC
TRBJ2-7,TRBV7-2,-,few,CASSLGAGGFPYEQYF,TGTGCCAGCAGCTTGGGTGCAGGGGGGTTTCCATACGAGCAGTACTTC
TRBJ2-1,TRBV7-2,-,-,CASSNYLLGEQFF,TGTGCCAGCAGCAACTATCTCTTGGGTGAGCAGTTCTTC
TRBJ2-1,TRBV7-9,-,-,CASSHGGSTNEQFF,TGTGCCAGCAGCCATGGGGGGAGTACGAATGAGCAGTTCTTC
TRBJ2-2,TRBV4-1,TRBD1,few,CASSQALGTGNTGELFF,TGCGCCAGCAGCCAAGCATTGGGGACAGGGAACACCGGGGAGCTGTTTTTT
TRBJ1-1,TRBV5-1,-,few,CASSLAPDKNTEAFF,TGCGCCAGCAGCTTGGCCCCGGACAAGAACACTGAAGCTTTCTTT
TRBJ2-5,TRBV5-1,-,few,CASSGNQETQYF,TGCGCCAGCAGCGGAAACCAAGAGACCCAGTACTTC
TRBJ1-1,TRBV7-6,TRBD1,-,CASSLDGQGAANTEAFF,TGTGCCAGCAGCTTAGATGGGCAGGGGGCGGCGAACACTGAAGCTTTCTTT
TRBJ2-7,TRBV7-6,-,few,CASSLGGPGRGSYEQYF,TGTGCCAGCAGCTTAGGAGGTCCGGGCAGGGGATCCTACGAGCAGTACTTC
TRBJ1-6,TRBV5-1,-,once,CASSLREQGRSPLHF,TGCGCCAGCAGCTTGAGAGAGCAGGGAAGGTCACCCCTCCACTTT